This T cell receptor (beta chain) is drawn from a study of CD8 T cells in ankylosing spondylitis. MiXCR, run by TCRdb on the 5' RACE reads, gives a single entry per CDR3 protein. This table has some 130,000 distinct CDR3 sequences, about an eighth appearing once. This clonotype appeared many times. Its antigen is unknown. Study results and caveats: Past research had described some motif variants in reactive arthritis synovial fluid and blood. Disease-associated clones were reportedly significantly overrepresented in matched ankylosing spondylitis synovial fluid. Typical of ankylosing spondylitis blood, it appeared, was a TCR beta motif of eight highly homologous variants. With a CD8+ phenotype, disease-linked clones were relatively rare in peripheral blood.

The sample consisted of blood, either unsorted or a sorted T cell fraction (not recorded which). The clonotype comes from a female donor with ankylosing spondylitis or in good health (not recorded which).

CDR3 sequence: CASSLTPGQALYTEAFF. CDR3 sequence (DNA): TGCGCCAGCAGCCTAACCCCGGGACAGGCTCTTTACACTGAAGCTTTCTTT. The J gene is TRBJ1-1, the V gene TRBV5-1, with 8 bases matching TRBD1. Germline-derived CDR1 and CDR2 are SGHRS and YFSETQ. The CDR3 loop spans 17 amino acids. Trimming cost V 4 bases and J 3 bases; bases outside gene matches: 14.